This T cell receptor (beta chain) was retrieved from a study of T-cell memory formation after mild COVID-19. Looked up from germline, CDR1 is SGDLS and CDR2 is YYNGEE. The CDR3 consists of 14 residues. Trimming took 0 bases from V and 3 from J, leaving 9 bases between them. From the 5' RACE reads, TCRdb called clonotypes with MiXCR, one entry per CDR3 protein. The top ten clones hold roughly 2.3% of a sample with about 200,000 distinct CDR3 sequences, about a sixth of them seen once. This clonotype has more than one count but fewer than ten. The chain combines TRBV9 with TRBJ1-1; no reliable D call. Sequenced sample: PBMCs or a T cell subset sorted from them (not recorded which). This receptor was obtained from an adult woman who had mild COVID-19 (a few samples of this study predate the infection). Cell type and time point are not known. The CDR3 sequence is CASSVAGKDTEAFF. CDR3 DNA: TGTGCCAGCAGCGTAGCGGGAAAGGACACTGAAGCTTTCTTT.